This T cell receptor beta chain was profiled in a study of T cell repertoires in cytomegalovirus infection. Study-level information: Based on public TCR beta signatures, there were indications of CMV infection and of a matching HLA type.

Study-wide results and caveats: In two of eight donors, the top clonotype was HLA-C-restricted CMV-specific. There were carriers of CMV plus the relevant HLA, and cumulative public TCR beta family frequency identified them.

TCRdb reprocessed the reads with MiXCR, giving one entry per CDR3 protein. The sample lists about 310,000 distinct CDR3 sequences; about 17% were seen once. This clonotype occurred a few times. As yet, its antigen is unknown. V was pared by 6 bases and J by 4 bases, with 21 bases between. This CDR3 has 16 amino acids. Germline V gene data show CDR1 as MNHEY and CDR2 as SMNVEV (reference sequence). The chain uses TRBV27 and TRBJ1-1; the D gene is possibly TRBD1 (6 bases). The sequence derives from a human donor in good health (CMV status not recorded). Some clones in this sample may be carry-over from other donors' samples. The sample comprised PBMCs. The CDR3 nucleotides read TGTGCCAGCAGCCCGAGGGGGGGCAGGGGAGGCACTGAAGCTTTCTTT. Protein product: CASSPRGGRGGTEAFF.